Presented here are 20 T cell receptor beta chains from one specimen sequenced in a study of blood T cell repertoires in COVID-19. Clones were sequenced by immunoSEQ multiplex PCR, and TCRdb holds only the in-frame ones, with some missing. This table holds about 74,000 clones, 88% found once. Sequencing was performed on peripheral blood. These TCRs come from a woman of 80 years or more with active or convalescent COVID-19.

The chain carries TRBV2 and TRBJ2-2, with 11 bases that match TRBD2. Germline CDR1 and CDR2: SNHLY and FYNNEI. CDR3 length: 16 amino acids. The V gene end was trimmed by 3 bases and the J gene end by 5 bases; junction bases not matched to a gene: 5. The DNA for the CDR3 is TGTGCCAGCAGTGATCGGATAGCGGGGGGGACCGGGGAGCTGTTTTTT. Translating it yields CASSDRIAGGTGELFF.

The V gene is TRBV9, the J gene TRBJ2-5; TRBD2 matches at 10 bases. This CDR3 has 16 residues. V dropped 1 base and J dropped 4; count of bases not matched to a gene: 7. Germline V gene data show CDR1 as SGDLS and CDR2 as YYNGEE. For the CDR3, the DNA is TGTGCCAGCAGCGTAAATAGCGGGGGGCCAGGAGAGACCCAGTACTTC. Translation gives CASSVNSGGPGETQYF.

This chain links TRBV9 with TRBJ1-1; 8 nucleotides agree with TRBD1. CDR3 size: 15 residues. Germline V lookup: CDR1 SGDLS, CDR2 YYNGEE. V dropped 3 bases and J dropped 0; count of bases not matched to a gene: 4. In nucleotides, the CDR3 is TGTGCCAGCAGCGCTCCGGGACAGGTGAACACTGAAGCTTTCTTT. Translating it yields CASSAPGQVNTEAFF.

The V call is TRBV4-1, the J call TRBJ2-5; D is ambiguous. The V end lost 6 bases, the J end lost 0 bases, and 17 bases lay between the germline ends. The CDR3 totals 16 residues. The germline V gene encodes CDR1 MGHRA and CDR2 YSYEKL. The CDR3 protein is CASRQSSQRDQETQYF. The CDR3 region has the DNA TGCGCCAGCAGACAATCCTCCCAGCGAGACCAAGAGACCCAGTACTTC.

This clone was seen a few times. The genes are TRBV3-1 (or the pseudogene TRBV3-2) and TRBJ1-1; 10 bases map to TRBD1. V was clipped by 4 bases and J by 0 bases; unmatched bases: 8. Germline assignment: CDR1 LGHDT and CDR2 YNNKEL (reference sequence). This CDR3 has 17 residues. CDR3 sequence: CASSRHRDRGLNTEAFF. The CDR3 bases are TGTGCCAGCAGCCGGCACCGGGACAGGGGATTGAACACTGAAGCTTTCTTT.

The V and J genes are TRBV4-2 and TRBJ2-3; D call uncertain. The CDR3 has 12 residues. Germline CDR1 reads LGHNA; CDR2 reads YNFKEQ. V was trimmed by 5 bases and J by 6 bases, leaving 9 bases between them. In DNA form, the CDR3 reads TGTGCCAGCAGCTCGGGTGGGGATACGCAGTATTTT. The encoded protein is CASSSGGDTQYF.

The genes are TRBV9 and TRBJ2-1; 7 bases map to TRBD2. The CDR3 is 15 amino acids. V shed 4 bases and J 1 base; nucleotides not matched to a gene: 5. Germline V gives CDR1 SGDLS, CDR2 YYNGEE. The DNA of the CDR3 is TGTGCCAGCAGCAAGGGAGGGGAATCCTACAATGAGCAGTTCTTC. This gives the protein CASSKGGESYNEQFF. The entire variable domain, with the rest obtained from reference TRBV9 and TRBJ2-1, is as follows: DSGVTQTPKHLITATGQRVTLRCSPRSGDLSVYWYQQSLDQGLQFLIQYYNGEERAKGNILERFSAQQFPDLHSELNLSSLELGDSALYFCASSKGGESYNEQFFGPGTRLTVL.

This clone was seen a few times. V and J are TRBV12-5 and TRBJ1-6; 7 bases are a match to TRBD1. V was clipped by 2 bases and J by 7 bases; unmatched bases: 8. Germline CDR1 is LGHNT and CDR2 is FRNRAP. The length of the CDR3 is 16 residues. CDR3 DNA: TGTGCTAGTGGTTTGAGCCTACAGGGGTGGAATTCACCCCTCCACTTT. Translation: CASGLSLQGWNSPLHF. Supplemented by reference TRBV12-5 and TRBJ1-6, the full variable domain reads DARVTQTPRHKVTEMGQEVTMRCQPILGHNTVFWYRQTMMQGLELLAYFRNRAPLDDSGMPKDRFSAEMPDATLATLKIQPSEPRDSAVYFCASGLSLQGWNSPLHFGNGTRLTVT.

The chain recombines TRBV7-3 with TRBJ1-2; 7 nucleotides line up with TRBD1. Trimming at V came to 5 bases and at J to 8 bases, leaving 8 bases not matched to a gene. Germline assignment: CDR1 SGHTA and CDR2 FQGTGA. The CDR3 has 13 amino acids. The CDR3 loop reads CASSVRQGGGYTF. DNA for the CDR3: TGTGCCAGCAGCGTCAGACAGGGCGGCGGCTACACCTTC. Supplemented by reference TRBV7-3 and TRBJ1-2, the full variable domain reads GAGVSQTPSNKVTEKGKYVELRCDPISGHTALYWYRQSLGQGPEFLIYFQGTGAADDSGLPNDRFFAVRPEGSVSTLKIQRTERGDSAVYLCASSVRQGGGYTFGSGTRLTVV.

V and J are TRBV7-9 and TRBJ1-5; the D gene is possibly TRBD1 (6 bases). CDR1 is SEHNR and CDR2 is FQNEAQ in the germline V gene (reference sequence). CDR3 length: 14 amino acids. Trimming pared 5 bases from V and 4 bases from J, leaving 12 bases between. CDR3 amino acids: CASSPNRENQPQHF. The CDR3 nucleotides read TGTGCCAGCAGCCCAAACAGGGAAAATCAGCCCCAGCATTTT.

This clone was recorded a few times. The rearrangement uses TRBV6-5 and TRBJ2-1, with TRBD2 identical over 10 bases. Trimming took 7 bases from V and 11 from J; bases not matched to a gene: 2. This CDR3 has 11 residues. Per the germline V gene, CDR1 is MNHEY and CDR2 is SVGAGI. CDR3 sequence reads: CASTSGGKQFF. The CDR3 nucleotides read TGTGCCAGCACTAGCGGGGGCAAGCAGTTCTTC.

CDR3 sequence: CASSLGPGQDGYTF. The CDR3 DNA reads TGTGCCAGCAGCTTAGGCCCGGGACAGGATGGCTACACCTTC. The chain carries TRBV7-3 and TRBJ1-2; 8 bases match TRBD1. Germline values: CDR1 SGHTA, CDR2 FQGTGA. This CDR3 comprises 14 residues. V shed 2 bases and J 6 bases; nucleotides not matched to a gene: 5.

The V and J genes are TRBV10-2 and TRBJ1-1; a possible D gene is TRBD1 (6 bases). The CDR3 is made up of 15 amino acids. Trimming cost V 7 bases and J 5 bases, with 20 bases left between them. Germline V lookup: CDR1 WSHSY, CDR2 SAAADI. This CDR3 reads CASTIPVKGGTEAFF. The DNA for the CDR3 is TGCGCCAGCACCATACCAGTAAAGGGGGGGACTGAAGCTTTCTTT.

CDR3: CASGLVLLLNTEAFF. The CDR3 DNA is TGTGCTAGTGGTTTGGTACTTCTCTTGAACACTGAAGCTTTCTTT. V and J are TRBV12-5 and TRBJ1-1, with D hard to call. Looked up from germline, CDR1 is LGHNT and CDR2 is FRNRAP. V was clipped by 0 bases and J by 0 bases, with 8 bases between them. The CDR3 runs to 15 residues.

About this clone: This sample includes further DNA sequences coding for the same CDR3. The chain uses TRBV19 and TRBJ1-5; weak D call: TRBD1 (6 bases). CDR1 is LNHDA, CDR2 SQIVND, per germline (reference sequence). The CDR3 consists of 15 residues. Trimming pared 3 bases from V and 3 bases from J, leaving 12 bases between. Written as DNA, the CDR3 is TGTGCCAGTAGTATGGGGGACACCCTCAATCAGCCCCAGCATTTT. Amino acids: CASSMGDTLNQPQHF.

V is TRBV18 and J is TRBJ2-2, with TRBD2 matching over 7 bases. Germline values: CDR1 KGHSH, CDR2 LQKENI. V shed 1 base and J 0 bases; nucleotides not matched to a gene: 8. The CDR3 runs 18 residues. CDR3 region: CASSPLRGVLANTGELFF. The CDR3 bases are TGTGCCAGCTCACCACTCCGGGGGGTCCTAGCGAACACCGGGGAGCTGTTTTTT.

The chain couples TRBV12-3 or TRBV12-4 to TRBJ1-2, with 7 bases that match TRBD1. The CDR3 has 13 residues. Trimming cost V 4 bases and J 8 bases; bases outside gene matches: 7. This CDR3 is CASSSSQGLGYTF. The CDR3, as DNA: TGTGCCAGCAGTTCTTCACAGGGGTTGGGCTACACCTTC.

V gene TRBV5-1 combines with J gene TRBJ1-2; 7 bases fit TRBD1. Germline CDR1 is SGHRS and CDR2 is YFSETQ. The CDR3 runs 14 residues. V lost 4 bases and J lost 3; bases outside the gene matches: 6. The CDR3 region is CASSRQGSDYGYTF. DNA of the CDR3: TGCGCCAGCAGCCGACAGGGCTCCGACTATGGCTACACCTTC.

The genes are TRBV7-7 and TRBJ2-1; D might be TRBD2 (6 bases). The CDR3 runs to 11 residues. Germline CDR1 reads SSHAT; CDR2 reads FNYEAQ (reference sequence). CDR3 nucleotide sequence: TGTGCTTTAGGAGGGCCGGGTGAGCAGTTCTTC. It translates to CALGGPGEQFF. The full variable domain, in which reference TRBV7-7 and TRBJ2-1 provide the parts outside the CDR3, is GAGVSQSPRYKVTKRGQDVTLRCDPISSHATLYWYQQALGQGPEFLTYFNYEAQPDKSGLPSDRFSAERPEGSISTLTIQRTEQRDSAMYRCALGGPGEQFFGPGTRLTVL.

The CDR3 loop reads CASSPRAGGSYNSPLHF. The CDR3 coding sequence is TGTGCCAGCAGCCCTAGGGCAGGGGGCTCCTATAATTCACCCCTCCACTTT. V usage is TRBV7-2 and J usage is TRBJ1-6; TRBD1 agrees at 7 bases. The CDR3 covers 17 residues. Germline V CDR1 and CDR2: SGHTA, FQGNSA. J lost 0 bases, V lost 5 bases, and 7 bases had no gene match.